The T cell receptor beta chain described here comes from a study of beta chain features in type 1 diabetes. Study results and limitations: Researchers report that Type 1 diabetes patients had moderately but significantly shorter TCRB CDR3s across all four CD4+ subsets.

Markers CD45RO/CCR7/CD25/CD127/CD95/CD27 served to sort CD4+ naive, central memory, regulatory and stem cell-like memory cells. All of the isolated RNA was reverse transcribed, so expressed TCRB transcripts were sequenced. Sequencing used immunoSEQ multiplex PCR; TCRdb keeps in-frame clones, though not all of them. The data show 200,000 to 250,000 clones, with about 9.3% seen just once and just under 0.035% held by the top ten. As concerns this clone: Its antigen is unidentified.

V was cut by 2 bases and J by 4 bases, with 16 bases left in between. CDR3 length equals 16 residues. Germline CDR1 and CDR2: SGHRS and YFSETQ. The sample was naive CD4+ T cells from blood. The TCR originated in a young woman in good health. J is TRBJ1-3 and V is TRBV5-1; D uncertain. The CDR3 region is CASSLTPSDSGNTIYF. The CDR3 bases are TGCGCCAGCAGCTTAACCCCCAGTGATTCCGGAAACACCATATATTTT.